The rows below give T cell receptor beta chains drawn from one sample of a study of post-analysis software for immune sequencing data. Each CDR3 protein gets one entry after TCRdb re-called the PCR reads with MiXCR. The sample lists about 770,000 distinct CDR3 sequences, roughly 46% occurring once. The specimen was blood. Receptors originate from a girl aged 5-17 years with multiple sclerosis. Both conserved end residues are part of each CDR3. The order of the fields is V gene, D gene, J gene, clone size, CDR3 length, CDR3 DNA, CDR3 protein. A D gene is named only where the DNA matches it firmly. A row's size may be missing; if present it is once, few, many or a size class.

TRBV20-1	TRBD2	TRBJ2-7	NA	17	TGCAGTGCTTCGGGACTAGTGGAGGCGGATAGGTCCTACGAGCAGTACTTC	CSASGLVEADRSYEQYF
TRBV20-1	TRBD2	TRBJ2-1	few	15	TGCAGTGCTAGAGATCCAGCGGGAATCGGGAATGAGCAGTTCTTC	CSARDPAGIGNEQFF
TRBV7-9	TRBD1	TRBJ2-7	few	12	TGTGCCAGCAGTCACAGGGGGGACGAGCAGTACTTC	CASSHRGDEQYF
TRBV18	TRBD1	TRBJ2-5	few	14	TGTGCCAGCACCCGGGACAGGGGGCGCTGGGAGCAGTACTTC	CASTRDRGRWEQYF
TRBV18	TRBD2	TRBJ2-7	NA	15	TGTGCCAGCTCAAGTCTAGCGGGAGTCGGCGACGAGCAGTACTTC	CASSSLAGVGDEQYF
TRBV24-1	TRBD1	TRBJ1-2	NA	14	TGTGCCACCAGTGACCCGGGACAGGGAAATGGCTACACCTTC	CATSDPGQGNGYTF
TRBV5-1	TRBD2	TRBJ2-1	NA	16	TGCGCCAGCAGCTACGACGCACCGGGACTAGCGAATGAGCAGTTCTTC	CASSYDAPGLANEQFF
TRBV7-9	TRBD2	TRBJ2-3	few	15	TGTGCCAGCAGCTTAGGGGAGCGGGACACAGATACGCAGTATTTT	CASSLGERDTDTQYF
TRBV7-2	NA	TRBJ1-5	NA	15	TGTGCCAGCAGCTTAAACCTCGCGGGGGATCAGCCCCAGCATTTT	CASSLNLAGDQPQHF
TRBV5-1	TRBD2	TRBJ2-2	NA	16	TGCGCCAGCAGCTTGTCTAGCGGGATCAACACCGGGGAGCTGTTTTTT	CASSLSSGINTGELFF
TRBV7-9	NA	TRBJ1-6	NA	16	TGTGCCAGCAATACTCGGACCGGGACCGATAATTCACCCCTCCACTTT	CASNTRTGTDNSPLHF
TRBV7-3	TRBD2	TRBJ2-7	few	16	TGTGCCAGCAGCTTAACGGGACTAGCGGGAGGTAACGAGCAGTACTTC	CASSLTGLAGGNEQYF
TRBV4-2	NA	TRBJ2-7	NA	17	TGTGCCAGCAGCCAAGTTGGTAGCGCCGAAAGGGTTTACGAGCAGTACTTC	CASSQVGSAERVYEQYF
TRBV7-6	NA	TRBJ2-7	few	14	TGTGCCAGCAGCGAGGAAGTTGGTGGCTACGAGCAGTACTTC	CASSEEVGGYEQYF
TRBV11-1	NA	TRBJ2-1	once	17	TGTGCCAGCAGCGCCGATGAGGGCGACACCTCCTACAATGAGCAGTTCTTC	CASSADEGDTSYNEQFF
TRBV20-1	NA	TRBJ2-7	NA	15	TGCAGTGCTGCAGAGGGCGGGACCCTCTTTTACGAGCAGTACTTC	CSAAEGGTLFYEQYF
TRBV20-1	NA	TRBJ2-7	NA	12	TGCAGTGCTAGTAATTTTAGTTTGGAGCAGTACTTC	CSASNFSLEQYF
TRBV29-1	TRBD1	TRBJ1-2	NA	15	TGCAGCGTTGAAGATCGACAGGGTGAATTCGGAGGCTACACCTTC	CSVEDRQGEFGGYTF
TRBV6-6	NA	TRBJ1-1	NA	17	TGTGCCAGCAGTTACCGGTCAGGGCCCCGGAGGGGAACTGAAGCTTTCTTT	CASSYRSGPRRGTEAFF
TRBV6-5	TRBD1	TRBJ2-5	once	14	TGTGCCAGCACTCCCCCCGACAGGGAATGGACCCAGTACTTC	CASTPPDREWTQYF
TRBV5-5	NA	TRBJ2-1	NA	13	TGTGCCAGCAGCTTTGGGGCCCGGGGTGAGCAGTTCTTC	CASSFGARGEQFF
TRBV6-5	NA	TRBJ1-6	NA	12	TGTGCCACCGGAAAGGGGGGGGCGTCCCTCCACTTT	CATGKGGASLHF
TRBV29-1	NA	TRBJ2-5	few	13	TGCAGCGTCGCGAGGGACACGAAAGAGACCCAGTACTTC	CSVARDTKETQYF
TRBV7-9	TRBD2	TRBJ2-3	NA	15	TGTGCCAGCAGCTTAGTTCTAGCGGCCACAGATACGCAGTATTTT	CASSLVLAATDTQYF
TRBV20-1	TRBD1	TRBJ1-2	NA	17	TGCAGTGCTTGGACCTACACCGGGGACAGGTCAGACTATGGCTACACCTTC	CSAWTYTGDRSDYGYTF
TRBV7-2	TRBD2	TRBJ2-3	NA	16	TGTGCCAGCAGCTTAGGGGCTAGCGGGAGTTCAGATACGCAGTATTTT	CASSLGASGSSDTQYF
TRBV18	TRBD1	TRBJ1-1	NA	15	TGTGCCAGCTCACCGCTGGGACAGGGGAACACTGAAGCTTTCTTT	CASSPLGQGNTEAFF
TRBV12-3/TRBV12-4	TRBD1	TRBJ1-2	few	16	TGTGCCAGCAGTTTTACCGGGACAGGGGGTGCCGGAGGCTACACCTTC	CASSFTGTGGAGGYTF
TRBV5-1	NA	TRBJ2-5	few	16	TGCGCCAGCAGCTTGGTACTCCGCGGTAGGAGAGAGACCCAGTACTTC	CASSLVLRGRRETQYF
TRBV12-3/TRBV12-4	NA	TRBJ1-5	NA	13	TGTGCCAGCAGTTTAAAGGTGGATCAGCCCCAGCATTTT	CASSLKVDQPQHF
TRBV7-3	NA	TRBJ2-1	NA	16	TGTGCCAGCAGCTTATTCGTGGGGTCCTCCTACAATGGGCAGTTCTTC	CASSLFVGSSYNGQFF
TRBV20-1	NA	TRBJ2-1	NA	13	TGCAGTGCCGCGCGGCGGGTAAACAATGAGCAGTTCTTC	CSAARRVNNEQFF
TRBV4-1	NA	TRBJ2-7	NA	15	TGCGCCAGCAGCCAAGGGGCGGGGGCCTCCTACGAGCAGTACTTC	CASSQGAGASYEQYF
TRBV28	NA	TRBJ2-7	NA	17	TGTGCCAGCAGTGGAGTCGACAAGGACTCCCTCCCCTACGAGCAGTACTTC	CASSGVDKDSLPYEQYF
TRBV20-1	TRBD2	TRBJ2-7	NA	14	TGCAGTGCGAAATTGGGAGGGAACTCCTACGAGCAGTACTTC	CSAKLGGNSYEQYF
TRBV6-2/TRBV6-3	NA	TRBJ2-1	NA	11	TGTGCCAGCAATTTTGGGGGTGAGCAGTTCTTC	CASNFGGEQFF
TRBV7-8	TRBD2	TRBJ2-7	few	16	TGTGCCAGCAGCTTAGCCGGGACTAGCGGGGCCTACGAGCAGTACTTC	CASSLAGTSGAYEQYF
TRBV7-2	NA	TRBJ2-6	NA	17	TGTGCCAGCAGCTCTAGACAGGAGAGCTCTGGGGCCAACGTCCTGACTTTC	CASSSRQESSGANVLTF
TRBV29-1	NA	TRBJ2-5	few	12	TGCAGCGTTGTAGGCGCCTCCGGGACCCAGTACTTC	CSVVGASGTQYF
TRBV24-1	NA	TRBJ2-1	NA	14	TGTGCCACCAGTGACGCGTTTTCCTACAATGAGCAGTTCTTC	CATSDAFSYNEQFF
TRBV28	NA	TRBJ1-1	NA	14	TGTGCCACCAACCTCGGGGGGCAAACCACTGAAGCTTTCTTT	CATNLGGQTTEAFF
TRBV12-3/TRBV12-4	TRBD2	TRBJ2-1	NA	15	TGTGCCAGCAGTTTTAGGACTAGCGGGAGGAATGAGCAGTTCTTC	CASSFRTSGRNEQFF
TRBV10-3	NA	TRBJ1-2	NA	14	TGTGCCATCAGTGCATCGGGACGGGACTATGGCTACACCTTC	CAISASGRDYGYTF
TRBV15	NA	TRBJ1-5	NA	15	TGTGCCACCAGCAGAGAAGGATGTATAGATCAGCCCCAGCATTTT	CATSREGCIDQPQHF
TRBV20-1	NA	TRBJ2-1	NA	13	TGCAGTGCTAGAGGAAAGGTCTACAATGAGCAGTTCTTC	CSARGKVYNEQFF
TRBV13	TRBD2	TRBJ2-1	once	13	TGTGCCGTACAGCGGGGGCCCTACAATGAGCAGTTCTTC	CAVQRGPYNEQFF
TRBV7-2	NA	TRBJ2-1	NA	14	TGTGCCAGCAGCGTAGGGTTCCGGGGCAATGAGCAGTTCTTC	CASSVGFRGNEQFF
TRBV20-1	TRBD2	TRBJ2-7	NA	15	TGCAGTGCTAGAGAGAGACTAGCGCCAACCTACGAGCAGTACTTC	CSARERLAPTYEQYF
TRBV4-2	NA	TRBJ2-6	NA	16	TGTGCCAGCACCACAGATGGGGGCTCTGGGGCCAACGTCCTGACTTTC	CASTTDGGSGANVLTF
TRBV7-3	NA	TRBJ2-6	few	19	TGTGCCAGCAGCTTAATGGGGATGGCGGAAAGCTCTGGGGCCAACGTCCTGACTTTC	CASSLMGMAESSGANVLTF
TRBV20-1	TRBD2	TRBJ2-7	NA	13	TGCAGTGCCGGACTAGCGGGTATCTACGAGCAGTACTTC	CSAGLAGIYEQYF
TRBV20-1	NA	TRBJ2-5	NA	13	TGCAGTGGTAGACTAGGAGTCCAAGAGACCCAGTACTTC	CSGRLGVQETQYF
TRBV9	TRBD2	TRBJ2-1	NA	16	TGTGCCAGCAGCCTAAATAGCGGGATAGGGGGCAATGAGCAGTTCTTC	CASSLNSGIGGNEQFF
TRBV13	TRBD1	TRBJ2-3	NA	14	TGTGCCAGCAGCCAAGACAGGGCTTCAGATACGCAGTATTTT	CASSQDRASDTQYF
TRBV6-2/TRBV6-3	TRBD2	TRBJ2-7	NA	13	TGTGCCAGTTTCGGGACTACCTCCTACGAGCAGTACTTC	CASFGTTSYEQYF
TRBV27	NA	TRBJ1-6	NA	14	TGTGCCAGCAGTACCAGGGGAACCAATTCACCCCTCCACTTT	CASSTRGTNSPLHF
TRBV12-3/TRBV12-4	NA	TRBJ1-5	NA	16	TGTGCCTGCAGATCCAATGCGGCAGGCTTCAATCAGCCCCAGCATTTT	CACRSNAAGFNQPQHF
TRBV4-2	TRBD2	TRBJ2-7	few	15	TGTGCCAGCAGCCAAGAGGCTAGCGGGGACTACGAGCAGTACTTC	CASSQEASGDYEQYF
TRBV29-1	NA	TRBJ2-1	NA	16	TGCAGCGCCGAAGGTCATGAGGCAAGCTCCTACAATGAGCAGTTCTTC	CSAEGHEASSYNEQFF
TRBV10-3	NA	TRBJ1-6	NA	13	TGTGCCATCAGTGAGTACCACGATTCACCCCTCCACTTT	CAISEYHDSPLHF